This T cell receptor beta chain is from a study of T cells in Graves' hyperthyroidism and ophthalmopathy. Amplification of TCR beta CDR3 regions used RNA as the template. When the TCR CDR3 underwent first-round RT-PCR, the HTBI primer set was used. TCRdb re-called the multiplex PCR reads through MiXCR, storing one row per CDR3 protein. The table includes 530,000 or so distinct CDR3 sequences, 17% detected once. Per the germline V gene, CDR1 is MGHRA and CDR2 is YSYEKL. CDR3 size: 14 residues. V dropped 6 bases and J dropped 7 bases, with 18 bases sitting between them. Fresh peripheral blood, 10 ml, was the source of the PBMCs. Overall study findings and caveats: The model made its ophthalmopathy prediction, and onset followed a median 6.5 months later.

Concerning this clonotype: Its antigen is unidentified.

This TCR came from a woman aged 18-30 years with Graves' ophthalmopathy. Sequenced input: blood. V gene TRBV4-1 combines with J gene TRBJ1-2; no definite D call. This CDR3 is CASSHYSGGGGYTF. The CDR3 nucleotides read TGCGCCAGCAGTCATTACAGTGGCGGTGGTGGCTACACCTTC.